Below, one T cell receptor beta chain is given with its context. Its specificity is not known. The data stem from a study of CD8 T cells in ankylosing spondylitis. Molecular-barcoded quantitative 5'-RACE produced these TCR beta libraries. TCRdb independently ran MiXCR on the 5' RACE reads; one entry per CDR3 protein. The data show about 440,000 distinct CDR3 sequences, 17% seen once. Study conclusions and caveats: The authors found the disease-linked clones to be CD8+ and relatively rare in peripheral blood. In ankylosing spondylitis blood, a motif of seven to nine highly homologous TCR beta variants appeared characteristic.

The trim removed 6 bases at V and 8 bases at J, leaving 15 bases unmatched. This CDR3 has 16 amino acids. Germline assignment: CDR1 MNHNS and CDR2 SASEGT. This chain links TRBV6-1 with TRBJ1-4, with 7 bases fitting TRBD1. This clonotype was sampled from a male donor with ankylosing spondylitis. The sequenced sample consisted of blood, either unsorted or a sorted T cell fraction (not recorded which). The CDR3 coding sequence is TGTGCCAGCAGCTCGAGTCTGACAGGGCTACGGGAAAAACTGTTTTTT. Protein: CASSSSLTGLREKLFF.